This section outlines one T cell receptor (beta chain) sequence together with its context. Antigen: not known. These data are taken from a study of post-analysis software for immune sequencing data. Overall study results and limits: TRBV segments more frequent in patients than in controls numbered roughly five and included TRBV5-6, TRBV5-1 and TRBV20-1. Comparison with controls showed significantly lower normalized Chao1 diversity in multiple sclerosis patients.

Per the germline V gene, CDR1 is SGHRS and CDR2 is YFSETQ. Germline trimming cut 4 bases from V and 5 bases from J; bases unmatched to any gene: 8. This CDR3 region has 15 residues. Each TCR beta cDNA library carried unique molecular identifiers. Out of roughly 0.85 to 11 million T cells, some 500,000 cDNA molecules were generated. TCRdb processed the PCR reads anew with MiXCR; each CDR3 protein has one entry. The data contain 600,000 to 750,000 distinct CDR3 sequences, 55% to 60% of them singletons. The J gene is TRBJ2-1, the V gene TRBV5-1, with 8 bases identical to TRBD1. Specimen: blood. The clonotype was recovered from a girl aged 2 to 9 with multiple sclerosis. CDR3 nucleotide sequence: TGCGCCAGCAGCCCCTCCGGGACAGGTCACAATGAGCAGTTCTTC. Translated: CASSPSGTGHNEQFF.